The 6 T cell receptor beta chains in this list originate from one sample, sequenced in a study of siplizumab effects on memory and regulatory T cells. Repertoires were generated with immunoSEQ multiplex PCR, while TCRdb's copy carries only in-frame clones and drops some. The profile shows some 88,000 clones, more than 80% of them singletons. Specimen: CD4+ T cells sorted from blood. These receptor sequences come from a human donor in good health.

The chain has TRBV5-1 and TRBJ2-2; a weak D match, TRBD1 (6 bases). The V and J ends lost 5 bases and 1 base respectively, with 12 bases between them. Germline CDR1 is SGHRS and CDR2 is YFSETQ. This CDR3 has 15 amino acids. The CDR3 DNA reads as TGCGCCAGCAGACGTCCGGGACAGAACACCGGGGAGCTGTTTTTT. It is translated as CASRRPGQNTGELFF.

This clone was found once. This chain links TRBV4-2 with TRBJ1-1, with D unclear. The V gene lost 4 bases and the J gene lost 2 bases, with 11 bases spanning the gap. The CDR3 length is 14 residues. Germline-derived CDR1 and CDR2 are LGHNA and YNFKEQ. The CDR3 sequence: CASSRSDRNTEAFF. For the CDR3, the DNA is TGTGCCAGCAGCCGATCAGACCGTAACACTGAAGCTTTCTTT.

The chain carries TRBV4-2 and TRBJ2-5, with D tentatively TRBD2 (6 bases). Germline lookup yields CDR1 LGHNA and CDR2 YNFKEQ. The V end was cut by 5 bases, the J end by 7 bases, with 23 bases between. The CDR3 totals 16 residues. CDR3: CASSSSRTGGMGTQYF. In nucleotides, the CDR3 is TGTGCCAGCAGCTCATCGAGGACTGGGGGGATGGGGACCCAGTACTTC.

This clone has a handful of counts. The chain couples TRBV9 to TRBJ2-6, with D perhaps TRBD2 (6 bases). The CDR3 totals 17 residues. Germline CDR1 is SGDLS and CDR2 is YYNGEE. Trimming took off 3 bases at V and 0 bases at J, with 13 bases between the two ends. The CDR3 loop reads CASSAVAGFSGANVLTF. The CDR3 nucleotides are TGTGCCAGCAGCGCAGTGGCGGGATTCTCTGGGGCCAACGTCCTGACTTTC.

In regard to this clone: One end of the junction is discordant with germline, which a read error may explain. This rearrangement joins TRBV7-7 to TRBJ1-1, with D possibly being TRBD1 (5 bases). The CDR3 consists of 15 residues. Germline CDR1 is SSHAT and CDR2 is FNYEAQ (reference sequence). The CDR3 loop reads CASSSPFWGDTEAFF. The CDR3 region has the DNA TGTGCTAGCAGCTCTCCTTTTTGGGGGGACACTGAAGCTTTCTTT.

The chain employs TRBV9 and TRBJ2-7; a weak D match, TRBD2 (5 bases). Germline V gene data show CDR1 as SGDLS and CDR2 as YYNGEE. V was pared by 7 bases and J by 0 bases, with 17 bases between. This CDR3 has 15 residues. The CDR3 reads CASSYGPGSSYEQYF. The DNA for the CDR3 is TGTGCCAGCTCTTATGGACCGGGAAGCTCCTACGAGCAGTACTTC.